This entry concerns a single T cell receptor (beta chain). This CDR3 comprises 11 residues. From germline, CDR1 is SGHDT and CDR2 YYEEEE. Trimming left V 7 bases short and J 8 bases short, with 12 bases between. The sample belongs to a study of control samples from healthy donors and cancer patients. TCRdb's copy holds only in-frame clones and misses some; the assay was immunoSEQ multiplex PCR. Here the sample spans approximately 90,000 clones, about 89% being singletons. The source of this sequence is a man aged 25 to 45 in good health. What was sequenced was blood. This chain links TRBV5-6 with TRBJ1-2; the D is unclear. The CDR3 DNA follows: TGTGCCAGCCAAGCAAGCGTAGGCTACACCTTC. It yields the protein CASQASVGYTF. The entire variable domain, with the rest obtained from reference TRBV5-6 and TRBJ1-2, is as follows: DAGVTQSPTHLIKTRGQQVTLRCSPKSGHDTVSWYQQALGQGPQFIFQYYEEEERQRGNFPDRFSGHQFPNYSSELNVNALLLGDSALYLCASQASVGYTFGSGTRLTVV.